The 6 T cell receptor beta chains listed next were all sequenced from one sample in a study of T-cell memory formation after mild COVID-19. TCRdb reprocessed the 5' RACE reads via MiXCR and lists one record per CDR3 protein. The profile shows approximately 570,000 distinct CDR3 sequences, approximately 18% of them singletons. Material for sequencing was PBMCs or a T cell subset sorted from them (not recorded which). Receptors were obtained from an adult woman who had mild COVID-19 (a few samples of this study predate the infection). Cell type and time point are not known.

This chain joins TRBV2 and TRBJ1-1; D perhaps matches TRBD1 (5 bases). V lost 3 bases and J lost 10, with 15 bases in between. This CDR3 has 13 amino acids. The V gene's germline CDR1 is SNHLY and CDR2 FYNNEI. CDR3 region: CASSEGETLRAFF. CDR3 bases: TGTGCCAGCAGTGAGGGGGAGACCCTAAGAGCTTTCTTT. Using reference TRBV2 and TRBJ1-1 for the parts outside the CDR3, the full variable domain is EPEVTQTPSHQVTQMGQEVILRCVPISNHLYFYWYRQILGQKVEFLVSFYNNEISEKSEIFDDQFSVERPDGSNFTLKIRSTKLEDSAMYFCASSEGETLRAFFGQGTRLTVV.

The chain uses TRBV6-6 and TRBJ1-1; D is possibly TRBD1 (6 bases). Germline V gene lookup returns CDR1 MNHNY and CDR2 SVGAGI (reference sequence). Between the trimmed V and J ends, which lost 0 bases and 5 bases, there was a span of 13 bases. The CDR3 runs 15 residues. CDR3 DNA: TGTGCCAGCAGTTACTCCCCCGGGGGCGAGACTGAAGCTTTCTTT. It encodes CASSYSPGGETEAFF.

The chain has TRBV7-9 and TRBJ2-2; D perhaps matches TRBD1 (5 bases). Trimming cost V 3 bases and J 10 bases, with 12 bases left between them. From germline, CDR1 is SEHNR and CDR2 FQNEAQ (reference sequence). This CDR3 is 13 amino acids long. CDR3 coding DNA: TGTGCCAGCAGCTTCCAGGGAACTCCGGAGCTGTTTTTT. It encodes CASSFQGTPELFF.

This clonotype was counted a few times. The chain combines TRBV3-1 with TRBJ2-4; D may correspond to TRBD1 or TRBD2 (6 bases each). The germline V and J ends were trimmed by 5 bases and 0 bases, with 14 bases remaining between them. CDR3 length: 16 residues. Germline assignment: CDR1 LGHDT and CDR2 YNNKEL (reference sequence). CDR3 DNA: TGTGCCAGCAGCATAAGGGGGGTCGGAGCCAAAAACATTCAGTACTTC. Residues: CASSIRGVGAKNIQYF. Filled out from reference TRBV3-1 and TRBJ2-4, the complete variable domain reads DTAVSQTPKYLVTQMGNDKSIKCEQNLGHDTMYWYKQDSKKFLKIMFSYNNKELIINETVPNRFSPKSPDKAHLNLHINSLELGDSAVYFCASSIRGVGAKNIQYFGAGTRLSVL.

This chain links TRBV9 with TRBJ2-5; tentative D call: TRBD1 (5 bases). V was clipped by 4 bases and J by 4 bases, with 14 bases between them. The CDR3 runs to 14 residues. CDR1 SGDLS and CDR2 YYNGEE come from the germline V gene. The CDR3 region is CASSPLGAGETQYF. For the CDR3, the DNA is TGTGCCAGCAGCCCTTTAGGGGCCGGAGAGACCCAGTACTTC.

This clonotype was seen a handful of times. The chain couples TRBV4-3 to TRBJ2-7; TRBD2 matches 11 bases. Germline assignment: CDR1 LGHNA and CDR2 YSLEER. The CDR3 consists of 15 residues. J was trimmed by 6 bases and V by 4 bases; bases with no gene match: 8. The CDR3 DNA reads as TGCGCCAGCAGCCCGAAGACTAGCGGGACTTTCGAGCAGTACTTC. Its translation: CASSPKTSGTFEQYF.